Following are 15 T cell receptor beta chains from one sample sequenced in a study of immune evolution from preneoplasia to lung adenocarcinoma. TCRdb's copy holds only in-frame clones and misses some; the assay was immunoSEQ multiplex PCR. The data contain over 11,000 clones, roughly 80% of them singletons. Sequencing was performed on FFPE minimally invasive lung adenocarcinoma tissue. The receptors originated from a person aged 65 to 85 with lung adenocarcinoma.

V gene TRBV6-1 combines with J gene TRBJ1-2, with D maybe TRBD1 (5 bases). The germline V and J ends were trimmed by 10 bases and 4 bases, with 19 bases remaining between them. This CDR3 is 14 amino acids long. The germline gives CDR1 MNHNS, CDR2 SASEGT. As DNA, the CDR3 is TGTGCCACTCATAAGGGACGTGAAGGCTATGGCTACACCTTC. This codes for CATHKGREGYGYTF.

The chain recombines TRBV7-3 with TRBJ2-5; TRBD1 agrees at 11 bases. The CDR3 has 16 amino acids. J lost 5 bases, V lost 0 bases, and 5 bases had no gene match. Germline lookup yields CDR1 SGHTA and CDR2 FQGTGA. CDR3 bases: TGTGCCAGCAGCTTAACGGGACAGGGGGGTTTCGAGACCCAGTACTTC. Residues: CASSLTGQGGFETQYF.

For the CDR3, the DNA is TGTGCCAGCAGCGAAGCGGGGGTATACAATGAGCAGTTCTTC. Translating it yields CASSEAGVYNEQFF. The chain employs TRBV7-8 and TRBJ2-1; 8 nucleotides line up with TRBD2. CDR1 and CDR2 (germline): SGHVS, FQNEAQ. This CDR3 is 14 amino acids long. The ends lost 5 bases at V and 4 bases at J; junction bases unmatched: 4. The variable domain in full, completed from reference TRBV7-8 and TRBJ2-1, reads GAGVSQSPRYKVAKRGQDVALRCDPISGHVSLFWYQQALGQGPEFLTYFQNEAQLDKSGLPSDRFFAERPEGSVSTLKIQRTQQEDSAVYLCASSEAGVYNEQFFGPGTRLTVL.

The sample holds a few counts of this clone. This chain joins TRBV9 and TRBJ2-5, with 8 bases aligning to TRBD1. Germline V gives CDR1 SGDLS, CDR2 YYNGEE. Germline trimming cut 4 bases from V and 4 bases from J; bases unmatched to any gene: 6. The CDR3 is 14 residues long. The chain's CDR3 is CASSQSGGRETQYF. For the CDR3, the DNA is TGTGCCAGCAGCCAATCAGGGGGCCGAGAGACCCAGTACTTC.

V and J are TRBV28 and TRBJ2-3; 16 nucleotides agree with TRBD2. The trim removed 5 bases at V and 5 bases at J, leaving 10 bases unmatched. CDR1 MDHEN and CDR2 SYDVKM come from the germline V gene. CDR3 length equals 18 residues. The CDR3 region is CASSPHPGLAGGIDTQYF. As DNA, the CDR3 is TGTGCCAGCAGTCCGCACCCGGGACTAGCGGGGGGGATAGATACGCAGTATTTT.

The J gene is TRBJ1-3, the V gene TRBV30, with D unresolved. Deletions cut 4 bases from V and 0 bases from J, with 16 bases between. From germline, CDR1 is GTSNPN and CDR2 SVGIG (reference sequence). CDR3 length equals 16 residues. The CDR3 sequence: CAWKRTRRDSGNTIYF. For the CDR3, the DNA is TGTGCCTGGAAGAGGACGAGGAGGGACTCTGGAAACACCATATATTTT.

This chain's CDR3 is CASSVGVNTEAFF. The CDR3 DNA reads TGTGCCAGCAGCGTAGGGGTGAACACTGAAGCTTTCTTT. This chain connects TRBV6-5 to TRBJ1-1; TRBD1 might be the D (5 bases). Per germline, CDR1 MNHEY and CDR2 SVGAGI. V lost 6 bases, J lost 0 bases, and 8 bases lay in between. This CDR3 has 13 residues.

As regards this clone: At one of its ends the junction is not consistent with the germline gene, which may arise from a read error. This chain links TRBV4-2 with TRBJ2-2; 13 bases are shared with TRBD2. There are 16 residues in the CDR3. Germline assignment: CDR1 LGHNA and CDR2 YNFKEQ. CDR3 protein: CASLPTSGGVTGKLFF. As DNA, the CDR3 is TGTGCCAGTTTGCCCACTAGCGGGGGGGTCACCGGGAAGCTGTTTTTT.

This chain connects TRBV5-1 to TRBJ1-4; 10 bases are shared with TRBD1. The CDR3 runs 14 residues. CDR1 and CDR2 from the germline V gene are SGHRS and YFSETQ. With V trimmed by 4 bases and J by 5 bases, 2 bases remained unmatched. CDR3 sequence (DNA): TGCGCCAGCAGCCAGGGACAGGGGAATGAAAAACTGTTTTTT. The encoded protein is CASSQGQGNEKLFF.

The chain employs TRBV19 and TRBJ1-4, with 7 bases lining up with TRBD1. Germline V gene data show CDR1 as LNHDA and CDR2 as SQIVND (reference sequence). This CDR3 region has 14 residues. Trimming at V came to 7 bases and at J to 4 bases, leaving 6 bases not matched to a gene. The CDR3 DNA sequence: TGTGCCAGTAAGTCGGGACAGCATAATGAAAAACTGTTTTTT. Its protein product is CASKSGQHNEKLFF.

The chain has TRBV30 and TRBJ1-3; tentative D call: TRBD1 (5 bases). The CDR3 covers 14 residues. Germline V gene lookup returns CDR1 GTSNPN and CDR2 SVGIG (reference sequence). Trimming left V 7 bases short and J 0 bases short, with 13 bases between. This CDR3 is CASRDRNSGNTIYF. The CDR3 region has the DNA TGTGCCTCCCGAGACAGAAACTCTGGAAACACCATATATTTT.

The V gene is TRBV29-1, the J gene TRBJ2-3, with D tentatively TRBD2 (5 bases). V was cut by 4 bases and J by 6 bases, with 8 bases left in between. The CDR3 is 11 residues long. Germline V gene lookup returns CDR1 SQVTM and CDR2 ANQGSEA. CDR3 loop: CSVGGSDTQYF. In DNA, the CDR3 is TGCAGCGTTGGAGGGAGTGATACGCAGTATTTT.

This clone appeared a single time. The J gene is TRBJ1-5, the V gene TRBV9, with 8 positions matching TRBD1. The CDR3 is 15 amino acids. Germline CDR1 reads SGDLS; CDR2 reads YYNGEE. The junction had 9 bases not matched to a gene; V was cut back by 4 bases and J by 6 bases. CDR3 coding DNA: TGTGCCAGCAGCATGGGGCAGGGGGCAGGTCAGCCCCAGCATTTT. Translated: CASSMGQGAGQPQHF.

This clone was seen once. This chain joins TRBV19 and TRBJ2-1; tentatively, D is TRBD2 (6 bases). The CDR3 extends over 13 amino acids. V lost 7 bases and J lost 8, with 15 bases in between. From germline, CDR1 is LNHDA and CDR2 SQIVND (reference sequence). The chain's CDR3 is CASKGLTRDEQFF. CDR3 coding DNA: TGTGCCAGTAAGGGACTCACTAGGGATGAGCAGTTCTTC.

The rearrangement uses TRBV2 and TRBJ1-2, with D uncertain. CDR3 length: 12 amino acids. CDR1 SNHLY and CDR2 FYNNEI come from the germline V gene. Trimming cost V 3 bases and J 10 bases, with 12 bases left between them. This chain's CDR3 is CASSDDRHDYTF. CDR3 bases: TGTGCCAGCAGTGACGACCGCCATGACTACACCTTC.